This TCR beta chain appears in the sequencing data of a study of blood T cell repertoires in COVID-19. Study information: Samples taken during acute and convalescent COVID-19 were collected in the United States, Italy and Spain.

In Cohort 3, a recovered donor had either two negative PCRs, clearance, or symptom resolution. There are 13 residues in the CDR3. The junction had 0 bases not matched to a gene; V was cut back by 6 bases and J by 3 bases. Germline values: CDR1 SNHLY, CDR2 FYNNEI. Original methodology: Cell counts per sample came from amplifying reference gene primers. Assay: immunoSEQ multiplex PCR; the TCRdb copy retains only in-frame clones and omits some. The V and J calls and clone size come from that table; D and trimming were worked out from the DNA. The data contain 250,000 to 350,000 clones, 88% of them seen just once; the ten biggest clones take up 1%.

The chain employs TRBV2 and TRBJ1-2; 11 bases map to TRBD1. The sequence was collected from a woman aged 25 to 45 who had recovered from COVID-19. Sequencing was performed on PBMCs or T cells enriched from blood (not recorded which). This CDR3 is CASRGQGDYGYTF. The CDR3 DNA reads as TGTGCCAGCAGGGGACAGGGGGACTATGGCTACACCTTC.